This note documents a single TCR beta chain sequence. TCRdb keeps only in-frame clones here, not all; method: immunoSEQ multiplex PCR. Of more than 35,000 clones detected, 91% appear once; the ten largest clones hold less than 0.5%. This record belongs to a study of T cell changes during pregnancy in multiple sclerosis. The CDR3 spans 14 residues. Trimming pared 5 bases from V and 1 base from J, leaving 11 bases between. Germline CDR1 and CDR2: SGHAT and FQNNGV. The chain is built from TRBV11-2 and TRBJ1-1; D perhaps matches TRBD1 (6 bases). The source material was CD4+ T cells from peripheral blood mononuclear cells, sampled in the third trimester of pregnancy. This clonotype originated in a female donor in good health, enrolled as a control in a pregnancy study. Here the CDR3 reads CASSPGEANTEAFF. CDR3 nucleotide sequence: TGTGCCAGCAGCCCAGGGGAAGCGAACACTGAAGCTTTCTTT.